What follows are 15 T cell receptor beta chains derived from one specimen sequenced in a study of somatic mutations in cytotoxic T cells in rheumatoid arthritis. Sequenced by immunoSEQ multiplex PCR; TCRdb stores in-frame clones only, minus some. The sample includes over 15,000 clones, around 86% of them seen just once. The specimen was CD8+ T cells sorted from blood. Receptors were obtained from a man between 18 and 35 years old with rheumatoid arthritis.

The CDR3 DNA reads as TGTGCCACCAGCAACGTTCAGGGTTTCCCCGCAGATACGCAGTATTTT. It specifies CATSNVQGFPADTQYF. J is TRBJ2-3 and V is TRBV15, with D perhaps TRBD1 (5 bases). Germline V gives CDR1 LNHNV, CDR2 YYDKDF (reference sequence). The CDR3 totals 16 residues. The V end was cut by 4 bases, the J end by 4 bases, with 18 bases between.

Remarks on this clone: As the CDR3 is not closed by the conserved phenylalanine or tryptophan, this likely results from a read error. The DNA is left out, because the CDR3 cannot be placed on it with certainty; the CDR3 is given as TCRdb lists it. The chain employs TRBV7-9 and TRBJ1-2; TRBD1 reflects the table's D call only, with no check against the DNA. From its first to its last residue, the CDR3 has 10 amino acids. Germline-derived CDR1 and CDR2 are SEHNR and FQNEAQ (reference sequence). The CDR3 protein is CASSPEGVKG.

The chain employs TRBV9 and TRBJ2-4; a weak D match, TRBD1 (6 bases). The length of the CDR3 is 13 residues. The germline gives CDR1 SGDLS, CDR2 YYNGEE. V shed 4 bases and J shed 8 bases, with 13 bases lying between them. CDR3 DNA sequence: TGTGCCAGCAGCCCTGGGACATATGACATTCAGTACTTC. Translated, it gives CASSPGTYDIQYF.

The chain employs TRBV25-1 and TRBJ1-1; a possible D gene is TRBD1 (5 bases). Germline V CDR1 and CDR2: MGHDK, SYGVNS. This CDR3 region has 12 residues. V was shortened by 4 bases and J by 6 bases, with 9 bases between the two germline ends. This chain's CDR3 is CASSVMGAEAFF. CDR3 DNA sequence: TGTGCCAGCAGTGTCATGGGGGCTGAAGCTTTCTTT. The whole variable domain, filled in from reference TRBV25-1 and TRBJ1-1, reads EADIYQTPRYLVIGTGKKITLECSQTMGHDKMYWYQQDPGMELHLIHYSYGVNSTEKGDLSSESTVSRIRTEHFPLTLESARPSHTSQYLCASSVMGAEAFFGQGTRLTVV.

The CDR3 protein is CASSQTISGTDGNTIYF. CDR3 bases: TGCGCCAGCAGCCAAACGATATCCGGGACAGACGGAAACACCATATATTTT. The chain joins TRBV4-1 to TRBJ1-3; 7 bases line up with TRBD1. V shed 2 bases and J 4 bases; nucleotides not matched to a gene: 11. The CDR3 has 17 amino acids. Germline lookup yields CDR1 MGHRA and CDR2 YSYEKL.

The chain combines TRBV27 with TRBJ2-3; D uncertain. Trimming cost V 0 bases and J 2 bases, with 3 bases left between them. The CDR3 covers 13 residues. The germline V gene encodes CDR1 MNHEY and CDR2 SMNVEV (reference sequence). This chain's CDR3 is CASSLSYTDTQYF. The CDR3, as DNA: TGTGCCAGCAGTTTATCTTACACAGATACGCAGTATTTT.

This clone came up a few times. The chain employs TRBV27 and TRBJ1-2, with a tentative D call TRBD1 (5 bases). This CDR3 has 14 residues. Germline-derived CDR1 and CDR2 are MNHEY and SMNVEV (reference sequence). Trimming stripped 3 bases from V and 4 bases from J, with 12 bases between. The CDR3 loop is CASSFSQGSYGYTF. The CDR3 nucleotides are TGTGCCAGCAGTTTCTCCCAGGGAAGCTATGGCTACACCTTC.

This chain joins TRBV4-1 and TRBJ2-1; D is ambiguous. The V end was cut by 0 bases, the J end by 10 bases, with 10 bases between. The CDR3 is made up of 13 amino acids. The germline V gene has CDR1 MGHRA and CDR2 YSYEKL. CDR3 in amino acids: CASSQEVRPEQFF. As DNA, the CDR3 is TGCGCCAGCAGCCAAGAGGTACGTCCCGAGCAGTTCTTC.

This clone has just one count. This sequence joins TRBV6-1 and TRBJ1-5; possibly TRBD1 for D (6 bases). Deletions cut 5 bases from V and 5 bases from J, with 7 bases between. Germline V lookup: CDR1 MNHNS, CDR2 SASEGT. The CDR3 is 12 residues long. CDR3 region: CASSHRDQPQHF. The CDR3 bases are TGTGCCAGCAGTCACAGGGATCAGCCCCAGCATTTT.

Worth noting for this clone: Different DNA sequences within this sample yield the same CDR3. The rearrangement joins TRBV5-6 to TRBJ1-1, with a tentative D call TRBD1 (5 bases). From germline, CDR1 is SGHDT and CDR2 YYEEEE. V lost 2 bases to trimming and J lost 4 bases, with 6 bases between them. This CDR3 has 12 amino acids. DNA of the CDR3: TGTGCCAGCAGCTTAAGGGGCACTGAAGCTTTCTTT. It is translated as CASSLRGTEAFF. The full variable domain, rest sourced from reference TRBV5-6 and TRBJ1-1, is DAGVTQSPTHLIKTRGQQVTLRCSPKSGHDTVSWYQQALGQGPQFIFQYYEEEERQRGNFPDRFSGHQFPNYSSELNVNALLLGDSALYLCASSLRGTEAFFGQGTRLTVV.

The table lists this clone with a count of one. The V and J genes are TRBV28 and TRBJ2-1, with a possible D match to TRBD1 (5 bases). The CDR3 sequence is 13 residues long. V shed 3 bases and J shed 6 bases, with 9 bases lying between them. Looked up from germline, CDR1 is MDHEN and CDR2 is SYDVKM. The CDR3 here is CASSFEDINEQFF. CDR3 nucleotide sequence: TGTGCCAGCAGTTTTGAGGACATCAATGAGCAGTTCTTC.

The chain has TRBV5-4 and TRBJ2-7; TRBD2 aligns across 8 bases. The CDR3 extends over 15 amino acids. The junction had 8 bases not matched to a gene; V was cut back by 4 bases and J by 2 bases. From germline, CDR1 is SGHNT and CDR2 YYREEE (reference sequence). CDR3 sequence: CASSPERGRAYEQYF. CDR3 bases: TGTGCCAGCAGCCCTGAGCGGGGGAGAGCCTACGAGCAGTACTTC.

The V call is TRBV7-3, the J call TRBJ2-6; TRBD2 agrees at 11 bases. V lost 5 bases, J lost 0 bases, and 6 bases stayed unmatched. There are 18 residues in the CDR3. From germline, CDR1 is SGHTA and CDR2 FQGTGA. In DNA, the CDR3 is TGTGCCAGCAGCGAACAGGGGACTAGCGGCTCTGGGGCCAACGTCCTGACTTTC. The encoded protein is CASSEQGTSGSGANVLTF. Complete variable domain (other parts from reference TRBV7-3 and TRBJ2-6): GAGVSQTPSNKVTEKGKYVELRCDPISGHTALYWYRQSLGQGPEFLIYFQGTGAADDSGLPNDRFFAVRPEGSVSTLKIQRTERGDSAVYLCASSEQGTSGSGANVLTFGAGSRLTVL.

The chain combines TRBV6-6 with TRBJ2-3; a weak D match, TRBD1 (6 bases). The germline V and J ends were trimmed by 2 bases and 1 base, with 13 bases remaining between them. Per germline, CDR1 MNHNY and CDR2 SVGAGI (reference sequence). This CDR3 region has 16 residues. This CDR3 is CASSYTGSQGTDTQYF. The CDR3 region has the DNA TGTGCCAGCAGTTACACAGGGAGCCAGGGCACAGATACGCAGTATTTT.

The V gene is TRBV7-6, the J gene TRBJ2-7; 8 bases map to TRBD2. The length of the CDR3 is 17 residues. Germline assignment: CDR1 SGHVS and CDR2 FNYEAQ. The V and J ends lost 4 bases and 2 bases, in that order; junction bases with no gene match: 13. CDR3 loop: CASSSIFIAGGPYEQYF. The CDR3 nucleotides are TGTGCCAGCAGCTCCATATTTATCGCGGGGGGCCCCTACGAGCAGTACTTC.